This T cell receptor beta chain was identified during a study of CD8 T cells in Susac syndrome. This clonotype was counted a few times. The CDR3 contains 13 residues. The trim removed 2 bases at V and 6 bases at J, leaving 4 bases unmatched. CDR1 is SGHDT and CDR2 is YYEEEE in the germline V gene. Random hexamers were used to reverse transcribe 0.5 to 1 ug of RNA. An immunoSEQ multiplex PCR amplified TCR beta CDR3 over 54 Vbeta and 13 Jbeta. TCRdb analysed the immunoSEQ multiplex PCR reads with MiXCR anew, one entry per CDR3 protein. The table records about 280,000 distinct CDR3 sequences, about 85% of them present only once. CD8+ and CD4+ T cells from blood underwent TCR beta sequencing. The multiple sclerosis controls consisted of treatment-naive patients with relapsing-remitting disease, either stable or active. Both CD4+ and CD8+ T cells were negatively isolated, and TEMRA cells underwent FACS enrichment.

The TCR was taken from a human donor with multiple sclerosis. The chain carries TRBV5-6 and TRBJ1-2, with 7 bases aligning to TRBD1. Sequencing was done on a sample of CD8+ T cells from PBMCs. Written as DNA, the CDR3 is TGTGCCAGCAGCTTTCACAGGGGTGATGGCTACACCTTC. This gives the protein CASSFHRGDGYTF.